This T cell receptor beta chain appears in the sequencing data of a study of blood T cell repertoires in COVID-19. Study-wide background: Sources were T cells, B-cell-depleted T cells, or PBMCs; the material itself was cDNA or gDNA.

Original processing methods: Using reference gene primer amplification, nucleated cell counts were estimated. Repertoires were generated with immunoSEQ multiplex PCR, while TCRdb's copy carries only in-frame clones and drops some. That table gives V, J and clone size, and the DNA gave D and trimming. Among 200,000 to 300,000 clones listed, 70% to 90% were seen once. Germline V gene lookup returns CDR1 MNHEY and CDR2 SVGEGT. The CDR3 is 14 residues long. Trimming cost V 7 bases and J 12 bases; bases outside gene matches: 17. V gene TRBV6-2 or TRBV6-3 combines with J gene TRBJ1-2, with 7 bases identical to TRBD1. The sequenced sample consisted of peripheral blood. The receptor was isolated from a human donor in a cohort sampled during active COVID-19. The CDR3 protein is CASTPGGGSMANTF. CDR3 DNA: TGTGCCAGCACCCCAGGGGGGGGATCTATGGCTAACACCTTC.